The rows below give T cell receptor beta chains drawn from one sample of a study of blood T cells in healthy people across ages. TCRdb re-called the 5' RACE reads through MiXCR, storing one row per CDR3 protein. The sample has about 1.8 million distinct CDR3 sequences; around 48% are singletons. The sample consisted of blood. These receptors all stem from a woman aged 40-49 years in good health. The CDR3 runs from the conserved cysteine through the conserved F or W. D genes are given only for firm matches. Some rows mark clone size as missing; the rest say once, few, many or name a class of expanded clone.

d_call j_call v_call clone_size cdr3_nt cdr3_aa
TRBD1 TRBJ2-7 TRBV29-1 few TGCAGCGTTGAAGTTGACAGGGGCTACGAGCAGTACTTC CSVEVDRGYEQYF
TRBD2 TRBJ2-7 TRBV20-1 - TGCAGTGCCGGAGGGACTAGCGGGGGGTCCTACGAGCAGTACTTC CSAGGTSGGSYEQYF
- TRBJ2-1 TRBV6-6 - TGTGCCAGCAGTTACCTAGGACGGCAAAGCTCCTACAATGAGCAGTTCTTC CASSYLGRQSSYNEQFF
TRBD2 TRBJ2-1 TRBV20-1 few TGCAGTGCTAATGAGCGGGGGCAGCAGTTCTTC CSANERGQQFF
- TRBJ1-5 TRBV6-6 - TGTGCCAGCAGTTACCCGACTGGGGCGGGGAATCAGCCCCAGCATTTT CASSYPTGAGNQPQHF
- TRBJ2-3 TRBV4-2 - TGTGCCAGCAGCCAAGTGGGCACGAGGGGGGGCCAGTTCGCAGATACGCAGTATTTT CASSQVGTRGGQFADTQYF
- TRBJ2-1 TRBV6-4 - TGTGCCAGCAGTGTGCAGGCGAATTACAATGAGCAGTTCTTC CASSVQANYNEQFF
- TRBJ2-5 TRBV4-3 - TGCGCCAGCAGCCAAGACATACTCAACCAAGAGACCCAGTACTTC CASSQDILNQETQYF
- TRBJ2-1 TRBV4-1 - TGCGCCAGCAGCCAAGATCTGGGCACGGGGAATGAGCAGTTCTTC CASSQDLGTGNEQFF
TRBD1 TRBJ2-7 TRBV20-1 - TGCAGTGCGCCGGGGGACAGGAGGGACGAGCAGTACTTC CSAPGDRRDEQYF
TRBD1 TRBJ2-1 TRBV7-6 - TGTGCCAGCAGCTATAACAGGGGGACTCCTTATGAGCAGTTCTTC CASSYNRGTPYEQFF
- TRBJ1-4 TRBV4-2 few TGTGCCAGCAGCATCCGACTTGCAACTAATGAAAAACTGTTTTTT CASSIRLATNEKLFF
- TRBJ2-1 TRBV4-1 - TGCGCCAGCAGCCAAGTGGGGCGCCAGCCCCCAGAGCAGTTCTTC CASSQVGRQPPEQFF
- TRBJ2-4 TRBV28 many TGTGCCAGCAGTTTCAGAGTAGCCAAAAACATTCAGTACTTC CASSFRVAKNIQYF
- TRBJ2-7 TRBV7-2 - TGTGCCAGCAGCTTCCCCGGGGCCACCTCGAGCTACGAGCAGTACTTC CASSFPGATSSYEQYF
TRBD1 TRBJ2-7 TRBV12-3/TRBV12-4 - TGTGCCAGCAGTTTAAGGGACAGGGGATCCCACGAGCAGTACTTC CASSLRDRGSHEQYF
- TRBJ2-3 TRBV21-1 - TGTGCCACCAGCTTTGGGTTCAGCACAGATACGCAGTATTTT CATSFGFSTDTQYF
- TRBJ1-5 TRBV5-1 - TGCGCCAGCAGCTTGGAGTATGGTCAGCCCCAGCATTTT CASSLEYGQPQHF
TRBD1 TRBJ2-5 TRBV6-5 - TGTGCCAGCAGTTACCACAGGGGGTTCAGCCAAGAGACCCAGTACTTC CASSYHRGFSQETQYF
- TRBJ2-3 TRBV9 - TGTGCCAGCAGCGTAGGAGCATGGGGGATGACAGATACGCAGTATTTT CASSVGAWGMTDTQYF
- TRBJ1-2 TRBV7-2 few TGTGCCAGCAGCTCTTTCACCACCGATGGCTACACCTTC CASSSFTTDGYTF
TRBD2 TRBJ2-7 TRBV20-1 few TGCAGTGCTAGAGATGAACTAGCGGGGGCCTTATACGAGCAGTACTTC CSARDELAGALYEQYF
TRBD1 TRBJ2-3 TRBV5-1 few TGCGCCAGCAGCTTGACGACAGGGCCCGATACGCAGTATTTT CASSLTTGPDTQYF
TRBD2 TRBJ2-7 TRBV19 - TGTGCCAGTAGTATAAGGCCACGGACTAGCGAGTACGAGCAGTACTTC CASSIRPRTSEYEQYF
TRBD2 TRBJ2-1 TRBV12-3/TRBV12-4 - TGTGCCAGCAGGGTCTCAGCGGGAACCTACAATGAGCAGTTCTTC CASRVSAGTYNEQFF
TRBD2 TRBJ2-1 TRBV20-1 few TGCAGTGACGCGAGCGGGGGGCCGTACAATGAGCAGTTCTTC CSDASGGPYNEQFF
- TRBJ1-4 TRBV9 - TGTGCCAGCAGCGTAGGAGGGGGGGACGAAAAACTGTTTTTT CASSVGGGDEKLFF
TRBD1 TRBJ1-2 TRBV4-3 - TGCGCCAGCAGCCAAGAGATCTTGGACAGGGATTTCTACACCTTC CASSQEILDRDFYTF
TRBD1 TRBJ2-6 TRBV9 - TGCGCCAGCAGCGCGAGACAGGGGTATTCTCCTGGGGCCAACGTCCTGACTTTC CASSARQGYSPGANVLTF
- TRBJ2-1 TRBV6-1 few TGTGCCAGCAGAGTCTTACAGGGCAACTACAATGAGCAGTTCTTC CASRVLQGNYNEQFF
TRBD2 TRBJ2-1 TRBV11-1 few TGTGCCAGCAGCGAAGCGGGGGGCTTGGATGAGCAGTTCTTC CASSEAGGLDEQFF
TRBD1 TRBJ2-1 TRBV15 - TGTGCCACCAGCAGAGATCAGGGGGCGAATGAGCAGTTCTTC CATSRDQGANEQFF
TRBD2 TRBJ2-5 TRBV28 - TGTGCCAGCAAACCCCGGGGGGGGGAAGAGACCCAGTACTTC CASKPRGGEETQYF
- TRBJ2-4 TRBV29-1 many TGCAGCGTTGTGGCGACATTTAAAAACATTCAGTACTTC CSVVATFKNIQYF
TRBD1 TRBJ2-7 TRBV20-1 - TGCAGTGCCCTCGACCGGGACAGCCACTACGAGCAGTACTTC CSALDRDSHYEQYF
- TRBJ2-3 TRBV7-2 many TGTGCCAGCAGCTTAGGGGGGGTAGGCACAGATACGCAGTATTTT CASSLGGVGTDTQYF
- TRBJ2-1 TRBV9 once TGTGCCAGCAGCATAGCGGATGATCTTTACAATGAGCAGTTCTTC CASSIADDLYNEQFF
- TRBJ1-2 TRBV6-5 - TGTGCCAGCAGTTACTCGATCCTACTAGCTAACTATGGCTACACCTTC CASSYSILLANYGYTF
TRBD1 TRBJ2-1 TRBV7-2 - TGTGCCAGCAGCTTTAACGCAGGGGGCCTTTGGAATGAGCAGTTCTTC CASSFNAGGLWNEQFF
- TRBJ1-2 TRBV7-2 few TGTGCCAGCAGCTCGAATCAGGGGAGCGGCTACACCTTC CASSSNQGSGYTF
- TRBJ2-7 TRBV20-1 - TGCAGTGCTGGCTCAGCTTGGGGGAACGAGCAGTACTTC CSAGSAWGNEQYF
TRBD2 TRBJ2-3 TRBV5-1 few TGCGCCAGCAGCTTTGGCCGAACTAGCGGGGACACAGATACGCAGTATTTT CASSFGRTSGDTDTQYF
- TRBJ2-5 TRBV18 - TGTGCCAGCTCACCACTACAGGGTGGGCAAGAGACCCAGTACTTC CASSPLQGGQETQYF
TRBD2 TRBJ2-3 TRBV20-1 - TGCAGTGCCAAATTCGGGGGGGAGATAGATACGCGGTATTTT CSAKFGGEIDTRYF
TRBD2 TRBJ2-1 TRBV4-2 - TGTGCCAGCAGCCAAGCTTCACTAGCGGGGGGCTCGTTAACCTACAATGAGCAGTTCTTC CASSQASLAGGSLTYNEQFF
- TRBJ2-7 TRBV4-1 - TGCGCCAGCAGCCAAGAGGCCGCGACAGCGAGAAACTACGAGCAGTACTTC CASSQEAATARNYEQYF
TRBD1 TRBJ2-1 TRBV5-4 - TGTGCCAGCAGCTTGACCGGGACAGGGGGCTATGGGGGGCAGTTCTTC CASSLTGTGGYGGQFF
- TRBJ2-3 TRBV6-2/TRBV6-3 - TGTGCCAGCACCCAACTCCTGCACCCAGATACGCAGTATTTT CASTQLLHPDTQYF